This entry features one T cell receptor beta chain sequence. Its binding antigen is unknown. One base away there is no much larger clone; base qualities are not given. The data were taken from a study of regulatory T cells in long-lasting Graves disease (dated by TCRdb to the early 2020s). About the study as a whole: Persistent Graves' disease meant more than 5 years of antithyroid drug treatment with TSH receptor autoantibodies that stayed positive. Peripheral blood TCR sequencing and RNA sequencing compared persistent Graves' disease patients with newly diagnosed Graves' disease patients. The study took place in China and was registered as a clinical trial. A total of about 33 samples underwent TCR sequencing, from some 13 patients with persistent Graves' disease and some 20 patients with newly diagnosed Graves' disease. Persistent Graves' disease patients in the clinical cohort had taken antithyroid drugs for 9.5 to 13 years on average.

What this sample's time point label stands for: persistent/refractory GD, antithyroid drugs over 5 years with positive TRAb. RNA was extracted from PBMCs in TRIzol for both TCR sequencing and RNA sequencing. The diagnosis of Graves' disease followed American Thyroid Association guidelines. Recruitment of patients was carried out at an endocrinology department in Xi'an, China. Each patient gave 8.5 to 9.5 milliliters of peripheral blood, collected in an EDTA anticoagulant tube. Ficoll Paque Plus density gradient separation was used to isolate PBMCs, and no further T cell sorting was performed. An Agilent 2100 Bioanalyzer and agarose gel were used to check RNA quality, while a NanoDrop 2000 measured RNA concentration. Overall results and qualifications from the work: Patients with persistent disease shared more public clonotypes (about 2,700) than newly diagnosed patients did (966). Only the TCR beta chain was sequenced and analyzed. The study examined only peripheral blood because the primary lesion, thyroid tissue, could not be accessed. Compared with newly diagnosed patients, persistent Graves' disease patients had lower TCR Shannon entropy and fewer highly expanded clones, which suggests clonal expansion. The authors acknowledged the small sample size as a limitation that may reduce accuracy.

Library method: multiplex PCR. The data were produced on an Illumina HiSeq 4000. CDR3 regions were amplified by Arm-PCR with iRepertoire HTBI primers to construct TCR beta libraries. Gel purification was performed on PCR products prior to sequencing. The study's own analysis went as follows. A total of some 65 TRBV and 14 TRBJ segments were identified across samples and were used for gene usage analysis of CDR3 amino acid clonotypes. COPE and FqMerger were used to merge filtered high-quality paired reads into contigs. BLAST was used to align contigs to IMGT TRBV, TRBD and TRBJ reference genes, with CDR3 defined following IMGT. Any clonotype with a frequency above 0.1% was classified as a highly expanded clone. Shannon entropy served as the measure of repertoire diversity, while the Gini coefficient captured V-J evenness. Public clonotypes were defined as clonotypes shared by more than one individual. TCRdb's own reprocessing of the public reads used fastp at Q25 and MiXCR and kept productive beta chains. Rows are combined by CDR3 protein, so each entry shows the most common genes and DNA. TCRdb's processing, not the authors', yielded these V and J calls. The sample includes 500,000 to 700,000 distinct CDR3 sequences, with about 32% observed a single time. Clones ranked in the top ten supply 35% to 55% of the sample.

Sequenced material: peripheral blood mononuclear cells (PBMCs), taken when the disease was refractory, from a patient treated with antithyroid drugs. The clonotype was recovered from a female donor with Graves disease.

The nucleotide sequence is TGTGCCAGCACCGAACTCCTGTATGGCTACACCTTC. Translated, it gives CASTELLYGYTF. The V and J segments used are TRBV28 and TRBJ1-2; the D gene is unclear. CDR1 and CDR2 (MDHEN, SYDVKM) derive from the germline V gene. Measured from the cysteine to the phenylalanine, the CDR3 is 12 residues long. Left in the record is the CDR3 DNA by itself, 36 bases read in frame from the first base. V is shortened by 7 bases, J by 5 bases, and the region joining them spans 11 bases.